The 18 T cell receptor beta chains below all came from one sample that was sequenced in a study of immune cell composition in non-small cell lung cancer. Libraries were prepared by immunoSEQ multiplex PCR; TCRdb keeps only in-frame clonotypes and omits some of them. The sample carries about 3,300 clones, under 80% recorded once. Normal lung was taken at the farthest possible site, at least 3 cm from tumour. The sequencing input was non-adjacent lung tissue. These receptors were obtained from a human donor with non-small cell lung cancer.

The V and J genes are TRBV4-3 and TRBJ1-6; 8 bases align to TRBD1. V lost 0 bases, J lost 2 bases, and 6 bases stayed unmatched. The CDR3 totals 18 residues. Germline V CDR1 and CDR2: LGHNA, YSLEER. The CDR3 nucleotides read TGCGCCAGCAGCCAAGACCACCAGGGGGCTACCTATAATTCACCCCTCCACTTT. Protein product: CASSQDHQGATYNSPLHF.

Details on this clone: An end of the junction does not agree with germline; a read error may underlie this. V and J are TRBV5-3 and TRBJ2-3, with D perhaps TRBD2 (7 bases). TRBV5-3 is known as an ORF, though its function is uncertain. The length of the CDR3 is 15 residues. The CDR3 DNA reads as TGTGCCAGCAGCTGGGGGAGGGGGGCCCCAGATACGCAGTATTTT. Protein sequence: CASSWGRGAPDTQYF.

The rearrangement uses TRBV6-5 and TRBJ2-1; 7 bases are shared with TRBD2. The V and J ends lost 7 bases and 5 bases, in that order; junction bases with no gene match: 11. CDR1 MNHEY and CDR2 SVGAGI come from the germline V gene. The CDR3 loop spans 15 amino acids. CDR3: CASTARRERNNEQFF. CDR3 nucleotides: TGTGCCAGCACCGCTCGGCGGGAGAGGAACAATGAGCAGTTCTTC.

The chain couples TRBV28 to TRBJ2-7, with TRBD1 identical over 9 bases. In germline, CDR1 is MDHEN, CDR2 SYDVKM. J lost 3 bases, V lost 6 bases, and 6 bases had no gene match. This CDR3 is 14 amino acids long. The CDR3 nucleotides are TGTGCCAGCAGCTTGGGGGGACAGGGCTACGAGCAGTACTTC. Protein sequence: CASSLGGQGYEQYF. Together with reference TRBV28 and TRBJ2-7, the CDR3 gives the full variable domain: DVKVTQSSRYLVKRTGEKVFLECVQDMDHENMFWYRQDPGLGLRLIYFSYDVKMKEKGDIPEGYSVSREKKERFSLILESASTNQTSMYLCASSLGGQGYEQYFGPGTRLTVT.

J is TRBJ1-4 and V is TRBV18, with no clear D. The CDR3 runs 15 residues. The germline CDR1 and CDR2 sequences are KGHSH and LQKENI. V lost 2 bases, J lost 10 bases, and 17 bases lay in between. The CDR3 loop is CASSPVRERTGKLFF. Written as DNA, the CDR3 is TGTGCCAGCTCACCAGTGAGAGAGAGAACGGGAAAACTGTTTTTT. Together with reference TRBV18 and TRBJ1-4, the CDR3 gives the full variable domain: NAGVMQNPRHLVRRRGQEARLRCSPMKGHSHVYWYRQLPEEGLKFMVYLQKENIIDESGMPKERFSAEFPKEGPSILRIQQVVRGDSAAYFCASSPVRERTGKLFFGSGTQLSVL.

J is TRBJ1-1 and V is TRBV1; TRBD1 reflects the table's D call only, with no check against the DNA. TRBV1 is noted as a pseudogene. The CDR3 loop spans 19 amino acids. The DNA of the CDR3 is TGCACCAGCAGCCTCAAGTGGGACAGGGGACATTGGCAGGCCGCTGAAGCTTTCTTT. This encodes CTSSLKWDRGHWQAAEAFF.

This CDR3 reads CASRAGQTNEKLFF. CDR3 bases: TGTGCCAGCAGGGCGGGACAGACTAATGAAAAACTGTTTTTT. V usage is TRBV7-2 and J usage is TRBJ1-4; 7 nucleotides line up with TRBD1. Germline V CDR1 and CDR2: SGHTA, FQGNSA. J was trimmed by 2 bases and V by 6 bases; bases with no gene match: 3. The CDR3 length is 14 residues.

V usage is TRBV7-9 and J usage is TRBJ1-1, with 8 bases matching TRBD1. The CDR3 consists of 14 residues. Germline trimming cut 5 bases from V and 0 bases from J; bases unmatched to any gene: 2. Germline CDR1 SEHNR, CDR2 FQNEAQ (reference sequence). CDR3 protein: CASSPGGLNTEAFF. CDR3 coding DNA: TGTGCCAGCAGCCCAGGGGGCTTGAACACTGAAGCTTTCTTT.

The chain employs TRBV5-4 and TRBJ2-3; possible D gene TRBD2, 6 bases. CDR1 SGHNT and CDR2 YYREEE come from the germline V gene (reference sequence). Between the trimmed V and J ends, which lost 5 bases and 2 bases, there was a span of 15 bases. The CDR3 length is 15 residues. In DNA, the CDR3 is TGTGCCAGCAGAACCCGGGACTCCCACACAGATACGCAGTATTTT. It encodes CASRTRDSHTDTQYF.

This sequence joins TRBV5-6 and TRBJ1-1; a weak D match, TRBD1 (6 bases). Deletions cut 0 bases from V and 1 base from J, with 13 bases between. Germline lookup yields CDR1 SGHDT and CDR2 YYEEEE. The CDR3 is made up of 16 amino acids. The DNA of the CDR3 is TGTGCCAGCAGCTTGGAAGGTCAGGGGAGGAACACTGAAGCTTTCTTT. Encoded protein: CASSLEGQGRNTEAFF. Full variable domain (rest looked up from reference TRBV5-6 and TRBJ1-1): DAGVTQSPTHLIKTRGQQVTLRCSPKSGHDTVSWYQQALGQGPQFIFQYYEEEERQRGNFPDRFSGHQFPNYSSELNVNALLLGDSALYLCASSLEGQGRNTEAFFGQGTRLTVV.

The chain is built from TRBV11-2 and TRBJ2-1; D possibly corresponds to TRBD2 (5 bases). This CDR3 comprises 16 residues. V was shortened by 3 bases and J by 4 bases, with 16 bases between the two germline ends. Germline V gene lookup returns CDR1 SGHAT and CDR2 FQNNGV. CDR3 DNA sequence: TGTGCCAGCAGCTTTTTCGGGATTTCATTATACAATGAGCAGTTCTTC. It translates to CASSFFGISLYNEQFF. The full variable domain, rest sourced from reference TRBV11-2 and TRBJ2-1, is EAGVAQSPRYKIIEKRQSVAFWCNPISGHATLYWYQQILGQGPKLLIQFQNNGVVDDSQLPKDRFSAERLKGVDSTLKIQPAKLEDSAVYLCASSFFGISLYNEQFFGPGTRLTVL.

The V and J genes are TRBV7-3 and TRBJ2-5; 8 nucleotides line up with TRBD2. Germline assignment: CDR1 SGHTA and CDR2 FQGTGA. The CDR3 totals 17 residues. The ends lost 0 bases at V and 4 bases at J; junction bases unmatched: 10. In nucleotides, the CDR3 is TGTGCCAGCAGCTTAACGGGGCTAGCGGGTTTGGGAGAGACCCAGTACTTC. This encodes CASSLTGLAGLGETQYF.

V usage is TRBV4-2 and J usage is TRBJ1-1, with D unclear. CDR1 and CDR2 from the germline V gene are LGHNA and YNFKEQ. The CDR3 extends over 15 amino acids. Deletions cut 0 bases from V and 4 bases from J, with 12 bases between. The CDR3 sequence: CASSQEPVAVTEAFF. CDR3 sequence (DNA): TGTGCCAGCAGCCAAGAGCCGGTGGCGGTCACTGAAGCTTTCTTT.

This clone was detected once. The chain couples TRBV30 to TRBJ1-4; D perhaps matches TRBD1 (6 bases). The CDR3 length is 16 residues. Per germline, CDR1 GTSNPN and CDR2 SVGIG (reference sequence). V was trimmed by 2 bases and J by 7 bases, leaving 20 bases between them. CDR3 DNA: TGTGCCTGGAGTCCGTCCCGACAGGCTCGGGGTGAAAAACTGTTTTTT. It specifies CAWSPSRQARGEKLFF.

This clone was picked up a small number of times. The chain is built from TRBV11-2 and TRBJ2-7; 13 positions agree with TRBD2. From germline, CDR1 is SGHAT and CDR2 FQNNGV. The trim removed 5 bases at V and 2 bases at J, leaving 3 bases unmatched. CDR3 length equals 15 residues. CDR3: CASSKLAGGPYEQYF. CDR3 DNA sequence: TGTGCCAGCAGCAAACTAGCGGGAGGGCCCTACGAGCAGTACTTC.

The rearrangement links TRBV5-4 to TRBJ1-4, with no clear D. With 2 bases removed from V and 11 bases from J, the gap between germline ends came to 13 bases. The germline CDR1 and CDR2 sequences are SGHNT and YYREEE (reference sequence). CDR3 size: 13 residues. This CDR3 is CASSFQLGEKLFF. CDR3 bases: TGTGCCAGCAGCTTTCAGCTTGGGGAGAAACTGTTTTTT.

This clone occurred a few times. The gene calls are TRBV19 and TRBJ1-1, with D unresolved. CDR1 is LNHDA and CDR2 is SQIVND in the germline V gene (reference sequence). The CDR3 covers 11 residues. Trimming took 9 bases from V and 3 from J, leaving 8 bases between them. The CDR3 region is CASPGYTEAFF. The CDR3 DNA reads TGTGCCAGCCCGGGATACACTGAAGCTTTCTTT.

This sequence joins TRBV7-9 and TRBJ2-7; TRBD1 agrees at 7 bases. With V trimmed by 7 bases and J by 0 bases, 9 bases remained unmatched. The CDR3 consists of 15 residues. CDR1 and CDR2 from the germline V gene are SEHNR and FQNEAQ (reference sequence). The CDR3 bases are TGTGCCAGCACCACGACACAGGGGAGCTCCTACGAGCAGTACTTC. Residues: CASTTTQGSSYEQYF.